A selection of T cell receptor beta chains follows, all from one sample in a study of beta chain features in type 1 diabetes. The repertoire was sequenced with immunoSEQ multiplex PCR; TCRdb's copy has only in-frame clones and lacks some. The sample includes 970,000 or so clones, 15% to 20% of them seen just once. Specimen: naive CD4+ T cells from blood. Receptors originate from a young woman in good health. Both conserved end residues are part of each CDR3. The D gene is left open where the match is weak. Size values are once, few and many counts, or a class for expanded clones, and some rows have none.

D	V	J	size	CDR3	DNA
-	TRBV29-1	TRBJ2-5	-	CSGGLKETQYF	TGCAGCGGTGGCCTAAAAGAGACCCAGTACTTC
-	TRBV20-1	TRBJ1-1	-	CMVRGTEAFF	TGCATGGTGCGGGGGACTGAAGCTTTCTTT
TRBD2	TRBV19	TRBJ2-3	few	CATGTSGSSTQYF	TGTGCCACCGGGACTAGCGGGAGTAGTACGCAGTATTTT
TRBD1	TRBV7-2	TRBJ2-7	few	CASTTGQGAHEQYF	TGTGCCAGCACCACGGGACAGGGGGCTCATGAGCAGTACTTC
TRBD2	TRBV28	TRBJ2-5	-	CASSLGPGLAGIRETQYF	TGTGCCAGCAGTTTGGGCCCGGGACTAGCGGGAATAAGAGAGACCCAGTACTTC
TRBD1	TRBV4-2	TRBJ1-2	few	CASSQDYDRGYGYTF	TGTGCCAGCAGCCAAGATTACGACAGGGGATATGGCTACACCTTC
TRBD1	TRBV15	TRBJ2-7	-	CATSGRTGSDEQYF	TGTGCCACCAGCGGGCGGACAGGGTCCGACGAGCAGTACTTC
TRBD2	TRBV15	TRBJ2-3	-	CATSRSLGTNTDTQYF	TGTGCCACCAGCAGATCCTTGGGGACTAACACAGATACGCAGTATTTT
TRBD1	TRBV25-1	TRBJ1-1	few	CASSVAGGTEAFF	TGTGCCAGCAGTGTGGCAGGGGGCACTGAAGCTTTCTTT
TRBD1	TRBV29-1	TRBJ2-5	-	CSAWDRGRETQYF	TGCAGCGCCTGGGACAGGGGGAGAGAGACCCAGTACTTC
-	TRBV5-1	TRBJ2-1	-	CASSPGHEQFF	TGCGCCAGCAGCCCGGGTCATGAGCAGTTCTTC
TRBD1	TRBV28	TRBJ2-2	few	CASSLRTGGASGELFF	TGTGCCAGCAGCCTAAGGACAGGGGGCGCGTCCGGGGAGCTGTTTTTT
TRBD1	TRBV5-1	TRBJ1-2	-	CASSHNSGTGAYTF	TGCGCCAGCAGCCATAACTCCGGGACAGGGGCCTACACCTTC
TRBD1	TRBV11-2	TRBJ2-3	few	CASSFAFDRAADTQYF	TGTGCCAGCAGCTTCGCGTTTGACAGGGCGGCAGATACGCAGTATTTT
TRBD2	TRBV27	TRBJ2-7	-	CASSPGGSSYEQYF	TGTGCCAGCAGTCCGGGAGGGAGCTCCTACGAGCAGTACTTC
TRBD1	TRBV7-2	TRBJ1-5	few	CASRPSSRGQDFSNQPQHF	TGTGCCAGCAGGCCGTCCTCGCGGGGACAGGACTTTAGCAATCAGCCCCAGCATTTT
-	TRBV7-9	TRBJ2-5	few	CASSSTPGARETQYF	TGTGCCAGCAGCTCAACACCGGGGGCTAGGGAGACCCAGTACTTC
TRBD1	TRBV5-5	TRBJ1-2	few	CASSPLTGKYGYTF	TGTGCCAGCAGCCCTCTGACAGGGAAATATGGCTACACCTTC